This note documents a single T cell receptor (beta chain) sequence. This sample is drawn from a study of cytomegalovirus exposure and HLA in healthy donors. Study-level background: Researchers found that approximately 77% of over 350 genotyped donors fell within the Caucasian-associated ancestry cluster.

The PCR contained 60 Vbeta and 13 Jbeta primers. Sequencing used immunoSEQ multiplex PCR; TCRdb keeps in-frame clones, though not all of them. The sample includes some 87,000 clones, around four fifths seen only once; the top ten take under 8%. The J segment lost 4 bases and the V segment lost 4 bases, leaving 8 bases of the junction unmatched. This CDR3 has 16 amino acids. CDR1 and CDR2 (germline): SGDLS, YYNGEE. Specimen: PBMCs. This clonotype originated in a man aged 45-65 years in good health and CMV-seropositive. V is TRBV9 and J is TRBJ2-1; TRBD2 aligns across 10 bases. The CDR3 reads CASSTPEAGGYNEQFF. CDR3 DNA: TGTGCCAGCAGCACCCCAGAAGCGGGGGGGTACAATGAGCAGTTCTTC.